This TCR beta chain derives from a study of blood T cell repertoires in COVID-19. Study at large: Samples taken during acute and convalescent COVID-19 were collected in the United States, Italy and Spain.

Under the authors' procedure: Counts of nucleated cells, estimated from reference gene primer amplification, were obtained. Profiling relied on immunoSEQ multiplex PCR, and the TCRdb table lists in-frame clones only, not all of them. V, J and clone size reflect that table, while D and trimming were determined from the DNA. The top ten hold roughly 40% of the sample, which has tens of thousands of clones, around four fifths seen once. This CDR3 region has 13 residues. CDR1 and CDR2 (germline): ENHRY, SYGVKD. V was cut by 3 bases and J by 1 base, with 6 bases left in between. This clonotype was sampled from a woman aged 80 or older with acute or convalescent COVID-19. The sequencing input was peripheral blood. The chain is built from TRBV10-3 and TRBJ2-5; D is uncertain. This chain's CDR3 is CAISDLPQETQYF. CDR3 sequence (DNA): TGTGCCATCAGTGATCTCCCCCAAGAGACCCAGTACTTC.